This T cell receptor beta chain is from a study of shared clonotypes between healthy human individuals. Germline CDR1 reads SGHAT; CDR2 reads FQNNGV. V was cut by 1 base and J by 2 bases, with 9 bases left in between. The CDR3 length is 15 residues. This table comes from immunoSEQ multiplex PCR, and its TCRdb copy is limited to in-frame clones, with some not included. The data contain 600,000 to 750,000 clones, around 70% of them singletons. The study's findings and limits: Shared across a few donors were roughly 4.8% of the naive CD4 clonotypes. Generally, estimated richness proved larger in naive subsets than it did in memory subsets. Specimens sampled were limited to blood, with tissue repertoires likely differing. At large depth, rarefaction still showed sorted-subset sequencing to be incomplete.

With respect to this clone: The antigen is undetermined.

This TCR came from a woman aged 25-40 years in good health. The chain combines TRBV11-2 with TRBJ2-1, with D perhaps TRBD2 (5 bases). The sample comprised memory CD4+ T cells sorted from blood. Subset defined: CD45RA-negative fraction. The CDR3 DNA reads TGTGCCAGCAGCTTAGGGAGGATCACCTACAATGAGCAGTTCTTC. It encodes CASSLGRITYNEQFF.